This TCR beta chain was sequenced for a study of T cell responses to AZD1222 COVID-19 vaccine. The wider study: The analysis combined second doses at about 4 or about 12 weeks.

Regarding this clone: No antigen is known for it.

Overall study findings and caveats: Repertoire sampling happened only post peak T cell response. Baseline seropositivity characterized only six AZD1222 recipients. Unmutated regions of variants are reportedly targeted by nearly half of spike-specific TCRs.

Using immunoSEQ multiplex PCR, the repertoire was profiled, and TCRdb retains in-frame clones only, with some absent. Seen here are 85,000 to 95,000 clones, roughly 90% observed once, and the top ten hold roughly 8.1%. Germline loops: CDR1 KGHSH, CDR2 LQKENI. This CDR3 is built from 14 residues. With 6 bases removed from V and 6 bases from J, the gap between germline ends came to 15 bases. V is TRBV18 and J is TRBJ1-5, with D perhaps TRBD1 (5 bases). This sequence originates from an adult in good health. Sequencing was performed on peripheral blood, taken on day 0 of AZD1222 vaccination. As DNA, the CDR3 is TGTGCCAGCTCTGCGACAGAGAAGGGTCAGCCCCAGCATTTT. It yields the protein CASSATEKGQPQHF.